Listed below are T cell receptor beta chains from one sample, sequenced in a study of T cell responses to AZD1222 COVID-19 vaccine. Assay: immunoSEQ multiplex PCR; the TCRdb copy retains only in-frame clones and omits some. The data show about 150,000 clones, 87% seen once. This specimen consisted of peripheral blood, obtained on day 0 of AZD1222 vaccination. The receptors come from an adult in good health. Each CDR3 is given with its conserved first and last residue. Fields, in order: J gene, CDR3 length, V gene, clone size, D gene, CDR3 protein, CDR3 DNA. D genes are given only for firm matches. The size of a clone is reported for some rows only, either as once, few or many, or as a class for expanded clones.

j_call: TRBJ2-7
cdr3_length: 15
v_call: TRBV6-5
clone_size: once
d_call: TRBD2
cdr3_aa: CASSYAAGGVYEQYF
cdr3_nt: TGTGCCAGCAGTTACGCAGCGGGGGGGGTATACGAGCAGTACTTC

j_call: TRBJ2-3
cdr3_length: 16
v_call: TRBV7-3
clone_size: -
d_call: TRBD2
cdr3_aa: CASSRGTSGNTDTQYF
cdr3_nt: TGTGCCAGCAGCAGGGGGACTAGCGGAAACACAGATACGCAGTATTTT

j_call: TRBJ2-3
cdr3_length: 14
v_call: TRBV10-1
clone_size: -
d_call: -
cdr3_aa: CASSVYRGGDTQYF
cdr3_nt: TGCGCCAGCAGTGTCTACAGAGGGGGGGATACGCAGTATTTT

j_call: TRBJ2-6
cdr3_length: 20
v_call: TRBV30
clone_size: -
d_call: TRBD1
cdr3_aa: CAWTRWDRDRTISGANVLTF
cdr3_nt: TGTGCCTGGACCCGATGGGACCGGGACAGAACCATCTCTGGGGCCAACGTCCTGACTTTC

j_call: TRBJ2-2
cdr3_length: 16
v_call: TRBV5-1
clone_size: -
d_call: TRBD1
cdr3_aa: CASSLSGQGAPGELFF
cdr3_nt: TGCGCCAGCAGCCTGTCGGGACAGGGGGCACCCGGGGAGCTGTTTTTT

j_call: TRBJ1-3
cdr3_length: 14
v_call: TRBV7-9
clone_size: -
d_call: -
cdr3_aa: CASSLPVLGNTIYF
cdr3_nt: TGTGCCAGCAGCTTACCGGTGTTAGGAAACACCATATATTTT

j_call: TRBJ2-1
cdr3_length: 15
v_call: TRBV29-1
clone_size: -
d_call: TRBD2
cdr3_aa: CSVEDPSGSYNEQFF
cdr3_nt: TGCAGCGTTGAAGATCCAAGCGGGAGTTACAATGAGCAGTTCTTC

j_call: TRBJ2-1
cdr3_length: 16
v_call: TRBV13
clone_size: -
d_call: TRBD2
cdr3_aa: CASSPRLAGVENEQFF
cdr3_nt: TGTGCCAGCAGCCCCAGACTAGCGGGAGTAGAGAATGAGCAGTTCTTC

j_call: TRBJ1-1
cdr3_length: 14
v_call: TRBV18
clone_size: once
d_call: -
cdr3_aa: CASSPQSSNTEAFF
cdr3_nt: TGTGCCAGCTCACCACAGTCCTCCAACACTGAAGCTTTCTTT

j_call: TRBJ1-1
cdr3_length: 13
v_call: TRBV28
clone_size: -
d_call: -
cdr3_aa: CASHRDKDTEAFF
cdr3_nt: TGTGCCAGCCACCGGGACAAAGACACTGAAGCTTTCTTT

j_call: TRBJ2-5
cdr3_length: 15
v_call: TRBV11-1
clone_size: -
d_call: -
cdr3_aa: CASSLAVGSVETQYF
cdr3_nt: TGTGCCAGCAGCTTAGCCGTGGGTAGTGTGGAGACCCAGTACTTC

j_call: TRBJ2-7
cdr3_length: 14
v_call: TRBV6-5
clone_size: once
d_call: -
cdr3_aa: CASSWDGQFYEQYF
cdr3_nt: TGTGCCAGCAGCTGGGACGGACAGTTCTACGAGCAGTACTTC

j_call: TRBJ2-7
cdr3_length: 12
v_call: TRBV7-2
clone_size: -
d_call: TRBD1
cdr3_aa: CASTRTGVEQYF
cdr3_nt: TGTGCCAGCACTAGGACAGGGGTCGAGCAGTACTTC

j_call: TRBJ1-2
cdr3_length: 16
v_call: TRBV5-4
clone_size: -
d_call: -
cdr3_aa: CASSLEVKRWNYGYTF
cdr3_nt: TGTGCCAGCAGCTTGGAAGTAAAAAGGTGGAACTATGGCTACACCTTC

j_call: TRBJ1-2
cdr3_length: 14
v_call: TRBV19
clone_size: few
d_call: -
cdr3_aa: CASAGDLRGGGYTF
cdr3_nt: TGTGCCAGTGCTGGGGACCTTAGGGGCGGTGGCTACACCTTC

j_call: TRBJ2-3
cdr3_length: 16
v_call: TRBV7-2
clone_size: -
d_call: -
cdr3_aa: CASSTRASVGPDTQYF
cdr3_nt: TGTGCCAGCAGCACCCGAGCCTCGGTGGGCCCAGATACGCAGTATTTT

j_call: TRBJ1-1
cdr3_length: 14
v_call: TRBV5-1
clone_size: -
d_call: -
cdr3_aa: CASSLVGGNTEAFF
cdr3_nt: TGCGCCAGCAGCTTGGTAGGGGGGAACACTGAAGCTTTCTTT

j_call: TRBJ2-7
cdr3_length: 15
v_call: TRBV11-2
clone_size: few
d_call: -
cdr3_aa: CASSLVRGSQYEQYF
cdr3_nt: TGTGCCAGCAGCTTAGTACGTGGGAGCCAATACGAGCAGTACTTC

j_call: TRBJ1-5
cdr3_length: 15
v_call: TRBV19
clone_size: -
d_call: -
cdr3_aa: CASSMAGILNQPQHF
cdr3_nt: TGTGCCAGTAGTATGGCGGGAATACTCAATCAGCCCCAGCATTTT

j_call: TRBJ2-5
cdr3_length: 16
v_call: TRBV3-1/TRBV3-2
clone_size: -
d_call: -
cdr3_aa: CASSQARITLLETQYF
cdr3_nt: TGTGCCAGCAGCCAAGCCCGAATTACCCTTTTAGAGACCCAGTACTTC

j_call: TRBJ2-5
cdr3_length: 13
v_call: TRBV6-2/TRBV6-3
clone_size: once
d_call: TRBD1
cdr3_aa: CASSWTGQETQYF
cdr3_nt: TGTGCCAGCAGTTGGACAGGGCAAGAGACCCAGTACTTC

j_call: TRBJ1-2
cdr3_length: 13
v_call: TRBV7-9
clone_size: -
d_call: -
cdr3_aa: CASSPADNYGYTF
cdr3_nt: TGTGCCAGCAGCCCGGCAGATAACTATGGCTACACCTTC

j_call: TRBJ2-1
cdr3_length: 14
v_call: TRBV18
clone_size: -
d_call: TRBD1
cdr3_aa: CASSPLEGGSAEFF
cdr3_nt: TGTGCCAGCTCACCTCTGGAAGGGGGCTCCGCGGAGTTCTTC

j_call: TRBJ1-3
cdr3_length: 15
v_call: TRBV7-2
clone_size: -
d_call: -
cdr3_aa: CASSLDFLSGNTIYF
cdr3_nt: TGTGCCAGCAGCTTAGACTTTCTCTCTGGAAACACCATATATTTT

j_call: TRBJ2-3
cdr3_length: 20
v_call: TRBV2
clone_size: few
d_call: TRBD1
cdr3_aa: CASSGLGQGATGLPPDTQYF
cdr3_nt: TGTGCCAGCAGTGGTCTGGGACAGGGGGCCACCGGACTCCCCCCAGATACGCAGTATTTT

j_call: TRBJ1-1
cdr3_length: 13
v_call: TRBV7-9
clone_size: -
d_call: -
cdr3_aa: CASSLAQGTEAFF
cdr3_nt: TGTGCCAGCAGCTTAGCTCAGGGAACTGAAGCTTTCTTT

j_call: TRBJ1-1
cdr3_length: 15
v_call: TRBV18
clone_size: -
d_call: -
cdr3_aa: CASSPARGAGTEAFF
cdr3_nt: TGTGCCAGCTCACCCGCCCGGGGGGCGGGCACTGAAGCTTTCTTT

j_call: TRBJ1-1
cdr3_length: 14
v_call: TRBV29-1
clone_size: -
d_call: -
cdr3_aa: CSVGSITGGTEAFF
cdr3_nt: TGCAGCGTTGGGTCCATAACCGGAGGGACTGAAGCTTTCTTT

j_call: TRBJ1-6
cdr3_length: 13
v_call: TRBV29-1
clone_size: -
d_call: -
cdr3_aa: CSVQGSNNSPLHF
cdr3_nt: TGCAGCGTCCAGGGGAGTAATAATTCACCCCTCCACTTT

j_call: TRBJ1-2
cdr3_length: 13
v_call: TRBV7-8
clone_size: -
d_call: -
cdr3_aa: CASSRTSNYGYTF
cdr3_nt: TGTGCCAGCAGCCGCACGAGTAACTATGGCTACACCTTC

j_call: TRBJ2-7
cdr3_length: 15
v_call: TRBV6-2/TRBV6-3
clone_size: -
d_call: TRBD2
cdr3_aa: CASSPAGLHQLKQYF
cdr3_nt: TGTGCCAGCAGCCCCGCGGGACTACACCAATTGAAGCAGTACTTC

j_call: TRBJ1-2
cdr3_length: 15
v_call: TRBV5-1
clone_size: -
d_call: -
cdr3_aa: CASSLVGGLDYGYTF
cdr3_nt: TGCGCCAGCAGCTTAGTTGGAGGGCTCGACTATGGCTACACCTTC

j_call: TRBJ2-7
cdr3_length: 13
v_call: TRBV3-1/TRBV3-2
clone_size: -
d_call: -
cdr3_aa: CASSQTPGRMQYF
cdr3_nt: TGTGCCAGCAGCCAAACCCCGGGGCGGATGCAGTACTTC

j_call: TRBJ2-6
cdr3_length: 17
v_call: TRBV5-1
clone_size: -
d_call: -
cdr3_aa: CASSIELLISGANVLTF
cdr3_nt: TGCGCCAGCAGCATCGAACTCCTGATCTCTGGGGCCAACGTCCTGACTTTC

j_call: TRBJ1-2
cdr3_length: 12
v_call: TRBV5-8
clone_size: -
d_call: -
cdr3_aa: CASSGATYGYTF
cdr3_nt: TGTGCCAGCAGCGGTGCGACCTATGGCTACACCTTC

j_call: TRBJ1-3
cdr3_length: 15
v_call: TRBV7-2
clone_size: -
d_call: -
cdr3_aa: CASSLQFEPGNTIYF
cdr3_nt: TGTGCCAGCAGCTTACAGTTCGAGCCTGGAAACACCATATATTTT

j_call: TRBJ2-1
cdr3_length: 14
v_call: TRBV2
clone_size: -
d_call: TRBD1
cdr3_aa: CASSMDRGINEQFF
cdr3_nt: TGTGCCAGCAGCATGGACAGGGGGATCAATGAGCAGTTCTTC

j_call: TRBJ2-5
cdr3_length: 16
v_call: TRBV5-1
clone_size: few
d_call: TRBD1
cdr3_aa: CASSRDPGQGKETQYF
cdr3_nt: TGCGCCAGCAGCAGGGACCCGGGACAGGGGAAAGAGACCCAGTACTTC

j_call: TRBJ2-7
cdr3_length: 15
v_call: TRBV6-2/TRBV6-3
clone_size: -
d_call: -
cdr3_aa: CASSYPREGRGEQYF
cdr3_nt: TGTGCCAGCAGTTACCCGCGAGAGGGACGGGGCGAGCAGTACTTC

j_call: TRBJ2-1
cdr3_length: 16
v_call: TRBV3-1/TRBV3-2
clone_size: -
d_call: TRBD2
cdr3_aa: CASSLRGASGNFEQFF
cdr3_nt: TGTGCCAGCAGCCTTCGGGGGGCTAGCGGGAACTTTGAGCAGTTCTTC

j_call: TRBJ1-6
cdr3_length: 13
v_call: TRBV28
clone_size: -
d_call: -
cdr3_aa: CASSGGNNSPLHF
cdr3_nt: TGTGCCAGTTCGGGGGGGAATAATTCACCCCTCCACTTT

j_call: TRBJ1-2
cdr3_length: 12
v_call: TRBV7-9
clone_size: once
d_call: -
cdr3_aa: CASSLGYYGYTF
cdr3_nt: TGTGCCAGCAGCTTGGGATACTATGGCTACACCTTC

j_call: TRBJ1-1
cdr3_length: 16
v_call: TRBV19
clone_size: -
d_call: TRBD1
cdr3_aa: CASSMGQGVLNTEAFF
cdr3_nt: TGTGCCAGTAGTATGGGACAGGGAGTGCTGAACACTGAAGCTTTCTTT

j_call: TRBJ2-5
cdr3_length: 14
v_call: TRBV7-7
clone_size: -
d_call: -
cdr3_aa: CASSATGLQETQYF
cdr3_nt: TGTGCCAGCAGCGCCACAGGTCTCCAAGAGACCCAGTACTTC

j_call: TRBJ1-1
cdr3_length: 15
v_call: TRBV19
clone_size: -
d_call: -
cdr3_aa: CASSISGGGNTEAFF
cdr3_nt: TGTGCCAGTAGTATTAGTGGAGGTGGGAACACTGAAGCTTTCTTT

j_call: TRBJ1-3
cdr3_length: 16
v_call: TRBV7-9
clone_size: few
d_call: TRBD1
cdr3_aa: CASSPGQGDSGNTIYF
cdr3_nt: TGTGCCAGCAGCCCGGGACAGGGGGACTCTGGAAACACCATATATTTT

j_call: TRBJ2-1
cdr3_length: 14
v_call: TRBV30
clone_size: -
d_call: TRBD2
cdr3_aa: CAWGGTSGYNEQFF
cdr3_nt: TGTGCCTGGGGCGGGACTAGCGGATACAATGAGCAGTTCTTC

j_call: TRBJ2-7
cdr3_length: 13
v_call: TRBV25-1
clone_size: -
d_call: -
cdr3_aa: CASSDRGTSEQYF
cdr3_nt: TGTGCCAGCAGTGATCGAGGGACAAGCGAGCAGTACTTC